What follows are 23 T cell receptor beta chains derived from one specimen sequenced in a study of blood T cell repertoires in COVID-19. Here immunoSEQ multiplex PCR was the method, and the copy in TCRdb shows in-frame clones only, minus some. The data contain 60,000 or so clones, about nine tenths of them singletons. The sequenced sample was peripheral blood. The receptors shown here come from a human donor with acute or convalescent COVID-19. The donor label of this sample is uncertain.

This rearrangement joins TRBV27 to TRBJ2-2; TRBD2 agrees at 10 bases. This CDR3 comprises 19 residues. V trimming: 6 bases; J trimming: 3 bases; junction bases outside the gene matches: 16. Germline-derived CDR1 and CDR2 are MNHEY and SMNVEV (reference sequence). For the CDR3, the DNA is TGTGCCAGCAGAACCTTAGTGATTAGCGGGAGGTCCTACACCGGGGAGCTGTTTTTT. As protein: CASRTLVISGRSYTGELFF.

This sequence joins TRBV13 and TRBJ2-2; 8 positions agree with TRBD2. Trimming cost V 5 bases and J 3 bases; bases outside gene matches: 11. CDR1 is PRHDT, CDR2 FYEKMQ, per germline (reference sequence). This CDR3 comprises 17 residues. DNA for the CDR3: TGTGCCAGCAGCGCCTATAAGCGGGAGTGGGACACCGGGGAGCTGTTTTTT. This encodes CASSAYKREWDTGELFF.

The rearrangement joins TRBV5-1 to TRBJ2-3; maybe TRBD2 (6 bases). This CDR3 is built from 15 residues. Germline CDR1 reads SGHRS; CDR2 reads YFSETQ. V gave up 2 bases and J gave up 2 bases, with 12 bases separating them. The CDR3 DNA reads TGCGCCAGCAGCTTTGGCGGGGCGATCACAGATACGCAGTATTTT. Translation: CASSFGGAITDTQYF.

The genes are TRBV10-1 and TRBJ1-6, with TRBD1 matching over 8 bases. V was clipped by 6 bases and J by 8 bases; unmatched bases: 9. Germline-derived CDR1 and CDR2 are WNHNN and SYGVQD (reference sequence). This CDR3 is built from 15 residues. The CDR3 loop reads CASRAGTGTDSPLHF. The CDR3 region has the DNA TGCGCCAGCAGGGCCGGGACAGGAACGGATTCACCCCTCCACTTT.

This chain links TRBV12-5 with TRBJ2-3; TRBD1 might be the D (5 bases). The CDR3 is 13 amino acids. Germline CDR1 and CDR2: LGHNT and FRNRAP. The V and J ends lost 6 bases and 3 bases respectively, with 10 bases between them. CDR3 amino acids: CASGLRVTDTQYF. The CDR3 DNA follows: TGTGCTAGTGGCCTCAGGGTTACAGATACGCAGTATTTT.

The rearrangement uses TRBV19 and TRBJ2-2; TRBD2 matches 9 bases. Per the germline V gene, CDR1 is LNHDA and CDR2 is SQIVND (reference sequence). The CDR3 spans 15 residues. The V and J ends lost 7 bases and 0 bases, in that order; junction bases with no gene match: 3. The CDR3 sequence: CASNAGGPNTGELFF. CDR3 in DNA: TGTGCCAGTAACGCGGGGGGGCCGAACACCGGGGAGCTGTTTTTT.

DNA of the CDR3: TGTGCCTGGAGTGGGCAGGATACAGAGACCCAGTACTTC. Protein: CAWSGQDTETQYF. The rearrangement joins TRBV30 to TRBJ2-5; unclear D gene. This CDR3 has 13 residues. V dropped 1 base and J dropped 4 bases, with 10 bases sitting between them. CDR1 GTSNPN and CDR2 SVGIG come from the germline V gene (reference sequence).

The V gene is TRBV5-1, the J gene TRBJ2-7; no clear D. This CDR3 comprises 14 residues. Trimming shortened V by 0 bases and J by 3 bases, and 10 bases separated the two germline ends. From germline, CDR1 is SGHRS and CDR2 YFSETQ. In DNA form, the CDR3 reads TGCGCCAGCAGCTTGGTGTTGGCCGACTACGAGCAGTACTTC. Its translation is CASSLVLADYEQYF.

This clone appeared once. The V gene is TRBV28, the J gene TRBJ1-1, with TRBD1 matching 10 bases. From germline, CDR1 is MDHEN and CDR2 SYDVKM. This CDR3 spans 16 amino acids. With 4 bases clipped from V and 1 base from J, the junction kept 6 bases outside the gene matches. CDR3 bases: TGTGCCAGCAGTTCACCCCGGACAGGGGGGAACACTGAAGCTTTCTTT. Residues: CASSSPRTGGNTEAFF.

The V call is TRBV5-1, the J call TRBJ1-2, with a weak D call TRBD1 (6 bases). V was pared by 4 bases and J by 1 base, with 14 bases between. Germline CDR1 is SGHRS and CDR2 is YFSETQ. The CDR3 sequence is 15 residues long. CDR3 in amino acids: CASSVHRDYNYGYTF. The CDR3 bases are TGCGCCAGCAGCGTCCACAGGGATTATAACTATGGCTACACCTTC.

The CDR3 loop reads CASSGTVGGTEAFF. The CDR3 nucleotides are TGCGCCAGCAGCGGGACAGTAGGTGGGACTGAAGCTTTCTTT. This sequence joins TRBV10-1 and TRBJ1-1; 7 bases match TRBD1. This CDR3 is 14 amino acids long. V was clipped by 6 bases and J by 5 bases; unmatched bases: 9. Germline V gene lookup returns CDR1 WNHNN and CDR2 SYGVQD (reference sequence).

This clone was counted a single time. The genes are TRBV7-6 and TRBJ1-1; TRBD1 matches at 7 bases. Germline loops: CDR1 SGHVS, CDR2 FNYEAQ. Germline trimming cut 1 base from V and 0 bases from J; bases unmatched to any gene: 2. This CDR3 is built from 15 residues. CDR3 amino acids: CASSLGQGMNTEAFF. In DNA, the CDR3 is TGTGCCAGCAGCTTAGGACAGGGCATGAACACTGAAGCTTTCTTT.

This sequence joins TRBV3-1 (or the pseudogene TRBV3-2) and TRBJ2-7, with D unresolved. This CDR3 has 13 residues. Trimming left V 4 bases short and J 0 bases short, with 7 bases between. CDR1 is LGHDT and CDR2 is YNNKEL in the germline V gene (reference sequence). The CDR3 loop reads CASSPGSSYEQYV. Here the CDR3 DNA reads TGTGCCAGCAGCCCAGGCAGCTCCTACGAGCAGTACGTC.

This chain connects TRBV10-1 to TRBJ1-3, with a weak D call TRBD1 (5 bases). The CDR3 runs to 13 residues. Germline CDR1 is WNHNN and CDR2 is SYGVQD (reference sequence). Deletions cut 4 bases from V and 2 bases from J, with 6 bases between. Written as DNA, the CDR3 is TGCGCCAGCAGTGGGACAACTGGAAACACCATATATTTT. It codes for CASSGTTGNTIYF.

The CDR3 DNA reads as TGTGCCAGCTCACCACAGCCTAGCGGGGTAGCAAAGCCTGAGCAGTTCTTC. This gives the protein CASSPQPSGVAKPEQFF. The chain carries TRBV18 and TRBJ2-1; 9 nucleotides agree with TRBD2. Germline lookup yields CDR1 KGHSH and CDR2 LQKENI. This CDR3 comprises 17 residues. Unmatched junction bases numbered 13, after V lost 1 base and J lost 9 bases. The full variable domain, completed using reference TRBV18 and TRBJ2-1, is NAGVMQNPRHLVRRRGQEARLRCSPMKGHSHVYWYRQLPEEGLKFMVYLQKENIIDESGMPKERFSAEFPKEGPSILRIQQVVRGDSAAYFCASSPQPSGVAKPEQFFGPGTRLTVL.

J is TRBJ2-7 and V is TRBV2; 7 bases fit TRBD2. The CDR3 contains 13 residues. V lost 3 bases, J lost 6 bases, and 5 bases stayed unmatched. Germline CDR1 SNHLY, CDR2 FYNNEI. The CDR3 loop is CASSEESSGEQYF. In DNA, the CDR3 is TGTGCCAGCAGTGAGGAATCTAGCGGCGAGCAGTACTTC. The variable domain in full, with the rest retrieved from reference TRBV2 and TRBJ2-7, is EPEVTQTPSHQVTQMGQEVILRCVPISNHLYFYWYRQILGQKVEFLVSFYNNEISEKSEIFDDQFSVERPDGSNFTLKIRSTKLEDSAMYFCASSEESSGEQYFGPGTRLTVT.

The CDR3 bases are TGTGCCAGCAGCTTAGAGGGGGCGGTCACCGGGGAGCTGTTTTTT. This sequence encodes CASSLEGAVTGELFF. This chain links TRBV7-3 with TRBJ2-2; 7 nucleotides line up with TRBD1. V lost 2 bases, J lost 4 bases, and 4 bases stayed unmatched. CDR1 is SGHTA and CDR2 is FQGTGA in the germline V gene. The CDR3 spans 15 residues.

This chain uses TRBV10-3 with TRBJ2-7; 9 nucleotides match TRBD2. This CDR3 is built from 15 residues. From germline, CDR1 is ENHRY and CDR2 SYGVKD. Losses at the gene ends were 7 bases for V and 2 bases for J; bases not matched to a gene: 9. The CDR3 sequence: CAIKGQASGTYEQYF. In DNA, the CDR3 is TGTGCCATCAAGGGGCAGGCTAGCGGGACCTACGAGCAGTACTTC.

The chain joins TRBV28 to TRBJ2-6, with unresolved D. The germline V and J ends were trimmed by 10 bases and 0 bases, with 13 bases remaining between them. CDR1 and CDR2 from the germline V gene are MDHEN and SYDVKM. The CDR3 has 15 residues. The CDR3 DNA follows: TGTGCCACTAGGTACTACTCCTCTGGGGCCAACGTCCTGACTTTC. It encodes CATRYYSSGANVLTF.

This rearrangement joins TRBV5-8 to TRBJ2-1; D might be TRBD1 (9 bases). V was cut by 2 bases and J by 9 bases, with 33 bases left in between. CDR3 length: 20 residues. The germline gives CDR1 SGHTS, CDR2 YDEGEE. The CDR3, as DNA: TGTGCCAGCAGCTTCCGGCAGGGACAGGGACGCGTTGTACTAGCGGTTGAGCAGTTCTTC. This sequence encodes CASSFRQGQGRVVLAVEQFF.

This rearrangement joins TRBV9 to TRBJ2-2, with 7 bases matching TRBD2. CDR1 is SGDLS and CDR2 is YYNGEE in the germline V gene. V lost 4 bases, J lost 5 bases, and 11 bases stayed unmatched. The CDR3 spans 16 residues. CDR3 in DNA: TGTGCCAGCAGCCCAGATAGCGGGTTATTTACCGGGGAGCTGTTTTTT. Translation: CASSPDSGLFTGELFF.

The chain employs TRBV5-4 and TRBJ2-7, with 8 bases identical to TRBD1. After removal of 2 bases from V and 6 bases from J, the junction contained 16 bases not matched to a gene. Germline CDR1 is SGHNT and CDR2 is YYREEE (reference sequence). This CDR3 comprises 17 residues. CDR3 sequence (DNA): TGTGCCAGCAGCTTACGGCGACAGGGGTTGGGGAGGAGCGAGCAGTACTTC. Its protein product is CASSLRRQGLGRSEQYF.

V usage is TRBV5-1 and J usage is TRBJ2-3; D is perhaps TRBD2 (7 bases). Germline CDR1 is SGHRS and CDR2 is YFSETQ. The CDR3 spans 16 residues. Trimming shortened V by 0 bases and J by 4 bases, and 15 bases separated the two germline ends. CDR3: CASSLVGGRGPDTQYF. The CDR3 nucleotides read TGCGCCAGCAGCTTGGTGGGGGGGCGAGGCCCAGATACGCAGTATTTT.